This T cell receptor (beta chain) was retrieved from a study of response to subunit inactivated influenza vaccine. V was cut by 3 bases and J by 2 bases, with 11 bases left in between. Germline V CDR1 and CDR2: SGHTA, FQGNSA. The CDR3 covers 14 residues. TCRdb re-analysed the RT-PCR reads in MiXCR, keeping a single row per CDR3 protein. The data contain around 520,000 distinct CDR3 sequences, about 12% of them singletons. Worth noting for this clonotype: Its target is not known.

Whole-study findings and limits: The study's authors posited that every seasonal influenza vaccination enlists few new T cells.

The gene calls are TRBV7-2 and TRBJ2-7; D may match TRBD1 or TRBD2 (5 bases each). The source was PBMCs from blood, collected on the day of vaccination. The TCR comes from a man aged 50-59 years who received an inactivated influenza vaccine. CDR3 amino acids: CASSFGTQAYEQYF. Here the CDR3 DNA reads TGTGCCAGCAGCTTTGGGACGCAAGCCTACGAGCAGTACTTC.